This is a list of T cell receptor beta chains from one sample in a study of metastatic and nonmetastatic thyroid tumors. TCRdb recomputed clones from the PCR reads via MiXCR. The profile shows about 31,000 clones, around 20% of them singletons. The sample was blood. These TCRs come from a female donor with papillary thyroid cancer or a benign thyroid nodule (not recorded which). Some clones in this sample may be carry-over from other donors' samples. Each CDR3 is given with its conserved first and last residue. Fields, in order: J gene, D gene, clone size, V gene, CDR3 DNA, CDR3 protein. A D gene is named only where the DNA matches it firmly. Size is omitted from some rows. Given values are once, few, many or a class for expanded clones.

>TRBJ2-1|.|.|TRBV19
TGTGCCAGCACAGGGGGCGCGGGGGGGGAGCAGTTCTTC
CASTGGAGGEQFF
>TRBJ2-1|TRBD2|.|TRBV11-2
TGTGCCAGCTTCCCGGGCGGGAGAACCTACAATGAGCAGTTCTTC
CASFPGGRTYNEQFF
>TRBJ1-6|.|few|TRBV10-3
TGTGCCATCAGTGAACCGGCGCCTCCCAATTCACCCCTCCACTTT
CAISEPAPPNSPLHF
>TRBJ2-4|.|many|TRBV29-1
TGCAGCGTTGAATCTGTAGTTGGAGCCAAAAACATTCAGTACTTC
CSVESVVGAKNIQYF
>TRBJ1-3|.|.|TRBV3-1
TGTGCCAACACCCCCGGCGGGGAGTCTAGAAACACCATATATTTT
CANTPGGESRNTIYF
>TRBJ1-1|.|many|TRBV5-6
TGTGCCAGCAGCTTGAAGGGGGGTTACACTGAAGCTTTCTTT
CASSLKGGYTEAFF
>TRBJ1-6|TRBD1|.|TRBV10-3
TGTGCCATCAGTGACCAGGGGGATTCACCCCTCCACTTT
CAISDQGDSPLHF
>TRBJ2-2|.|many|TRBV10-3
TGTGCCATCAGCAGAGGGGGTGCCGGGGAGCTGTTTTTT
CAISRGGAGELFF
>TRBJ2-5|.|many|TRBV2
TGTGCCAGCAGTACGGTCTATGGCGGGGGCCCCCAAGAGACCCAGTACTTC
CASSTVYGGGPQETQYF
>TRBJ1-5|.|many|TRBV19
TGTGCCAGTAGTATACCGCCCGGGGAGCATAGCAATCAGCCCCAGCATTTT
CASSIPPGEHSNQPQHF
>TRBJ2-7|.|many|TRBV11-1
TGTGCCAGCAGCCCGGACGGTGCCTACGAGCAGTACTTC
CASSPDGAYEQYF
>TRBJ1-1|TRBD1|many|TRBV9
TGTGCCAGCAGCGTCCTCTACCAGGGGGAGTCTTTCTTT
CASSVLYQGESFF
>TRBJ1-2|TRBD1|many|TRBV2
TGTGCCAGCAGTGGGGACAGCTATGGCTACACCTTC
CASSGDSYGYTF
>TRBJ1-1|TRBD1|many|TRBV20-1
TGCAGTGCTGACAGGGGGCGAAGTTCTGAAGCTTTCTTT
CSADRGRSSEAFF
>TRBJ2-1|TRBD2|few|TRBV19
TGTGCCAGTAGTATAAAAGCGGGAGTAAATGAGCAGTTCTTC
CASSIKAGVNEQFF
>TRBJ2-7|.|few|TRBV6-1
TGTGCCAGCAGTGGAACCATGGGTCGGGGCGAGCAGTACTTC
CASSGTMGRGEQYF
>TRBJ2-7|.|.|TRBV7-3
TGTGCCAGCAGCAGAGGGGACTCCTACGAGCAGTACTTC
CASSRGDSYEQYF
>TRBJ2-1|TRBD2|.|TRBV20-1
TGCAGTGCAAAAAGCGGGAGGACTTACAATGAGCAGTTCTTC
CSAKSGRTYNEQFF
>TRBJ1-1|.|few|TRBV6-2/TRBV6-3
TGTGCCAGCAGTTACGTTGGCACTGAAGCTTTCTTT
CASSYVGTEAFF
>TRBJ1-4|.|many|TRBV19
TGTGCCAGCACCCCTACCCACAGGCCAACTAATGAAAAACTGTTTTTT
CASTPTHRPTNEKLFF
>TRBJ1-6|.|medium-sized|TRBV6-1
TGTGCCAGCAGTGAATCCCCAACCTCGGGCGGCTCACCCCTCCACTTT
CASSESPTSGGSPLHF
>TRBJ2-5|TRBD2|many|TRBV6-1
TGTGCCAGCAGTACCCGACTAGCGGTTGAATCGGAGACCCAGTACTTC
CASSTRLAVESETQYF
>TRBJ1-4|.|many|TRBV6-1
TGTGCCAGCAGTCGAGGAGGTGAGGTGGAAAAACTGTTTTTT
CASSRGGEVEKLFF
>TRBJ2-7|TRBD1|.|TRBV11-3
TGTGCCAGCAGCTTCGGACAGGGGTACGCTGGGCAGTACTTC
CASSFGQGYAGQYF
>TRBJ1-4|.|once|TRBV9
TGTGCCAGCAGGAGGGACCAGCTAAATGGAAAACTGTTTTTT
CASRRDQLNGKLFF
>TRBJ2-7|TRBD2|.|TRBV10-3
TGTGCCATCAGCGGGCTAGCGGGCGCCTCCTACGAGCAGTACTTC
CAISGLAGASYEQYF
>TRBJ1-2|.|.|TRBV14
TGTGCCAGCAGCCAACTCGGTACCGGGATCTTCTATGGCTACACCTTC
CASSQLGTGIFYGYTF
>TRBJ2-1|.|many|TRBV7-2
TGTGCCAGCAGCTTAGCACAGGGTTTAAGCGCCTACAATGAGCAGTTCTTC
CASSLAQGLSAYNEQFF
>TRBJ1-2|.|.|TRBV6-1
TGTGCCAGCAGTGAGGGGGTTGGGTACTATGGCTACACCTTC
CASSEGVGYYGYTF
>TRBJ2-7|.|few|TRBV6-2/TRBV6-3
TGTGCCAGCAGCCGGACAGAGCTTTACGAGCAGTACTTC
CASSRTELYEQYF
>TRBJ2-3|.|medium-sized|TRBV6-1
TGTGCCAGCAGTGACCCTTTGGGGAGGGATACGCAGTATTTT
CASSDPLGRDTQYF
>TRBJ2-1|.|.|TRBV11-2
TGTGCCAGCAGCCCACGTAGCGGTTCCTACAATGAGCAGTTCTTC
CASSPRSGSYNEQFF
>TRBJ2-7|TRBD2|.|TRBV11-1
TGTGCCAGCAGCGGGGGACTAGCGTGGCTTTCCTCCTACGATCAGTACTTC
CASSGGLAWLSSYDQYF
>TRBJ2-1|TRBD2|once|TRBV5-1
TGCGCCAGCAGCTCTGCGGGGGGTTACAATGAGCAGTTCTTC
CASSSAGGYNEQFF
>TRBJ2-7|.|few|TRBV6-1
TGTGCCAGCAGTGAACGGGACACGGGGCCCCCGGACTTC
CASSERDTGPPDF
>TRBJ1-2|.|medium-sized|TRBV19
TGTGCCAGTAGTATTGGAACGGGTAACTATGGCTACACCTTC
CASSIGTGNYGYTF
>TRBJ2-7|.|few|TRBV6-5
TGTGCCAGCAGTTACTCGGTATTGTCCCGTGCCGAGCAGTACTTC
CASSYSVLSRAEQYF
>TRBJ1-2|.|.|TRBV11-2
TGTGCCAGCAGCTTAGTCCGGGACCTCTATGGCTACACCTTC
CASSLVRDLYGYTF
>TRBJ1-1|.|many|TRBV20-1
TGCAGTGCCCCTAAGGAAAGCACTGAAGCTTTCTTT
CSAPKESTEAFF
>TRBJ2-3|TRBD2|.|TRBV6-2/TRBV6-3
TGTGCCAGCACCTGGACTAGCGGGGGTGTCACAGATACGCAGTATTTT
CASTWTSGGVTDTQYF
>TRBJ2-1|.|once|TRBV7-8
TGTGCCAGCAGCTTAGAAACTAGCCGCTACAATGAGCAGTTCTTC
CASSLETSRYNEQFF
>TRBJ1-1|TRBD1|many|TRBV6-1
TGTGCCAGCAGGACAGGGCTTAGGACTGAAGCTTTCTTT
CASRTGLRTEAFF
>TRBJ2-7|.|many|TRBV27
TGTGCCAGCAGAGCCGACCCAAGTCCCTCCTACGAGCAGTACTTC
CASRADPSPSYEQYF
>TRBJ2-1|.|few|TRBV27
TGTGCCAGCACTGGGGTCGTAGACAATGAGCAGTTCTTC
CASTGVVDNEQFF
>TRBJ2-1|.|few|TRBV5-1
TGCGCCAGCAGCTTGCTTGGGTCAGAGAATTACAATGAGCAGTTCTTC
CASSLLGSENYNEQFF
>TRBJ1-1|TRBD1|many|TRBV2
TGTGCCAGCAGCAGGCGAGCGACAGGGGAGAACGAAGCTTTCTTT
CASSRRATGENEAFF
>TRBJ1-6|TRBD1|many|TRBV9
TGTGCCAGCAGCGTAGGGGACAGGGGGGACCCCCTCCACTTT
CASSVGDRGDPLHF
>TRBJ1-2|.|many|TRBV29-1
TGCAGCGTTGATCGGGCAGCGATGCTCTCTAACTATGGCTACACCTTC
CSVDRAAMLSNYGYTF
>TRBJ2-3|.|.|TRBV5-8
TGTGCCAGCAGCTTGCGTAGCACAGATACGCAGTATTTT
CASSLRSTDTQYF
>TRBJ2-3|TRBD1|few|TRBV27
TGTGCCAGCGGGGACAGTCATTCCACAGATACGCAGTATTTT
CASGDSHSTDTQYF
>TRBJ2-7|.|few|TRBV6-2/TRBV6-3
TGTGCCAGCAGTTACTCGGGGGAAAGCTCCTACGAGCAGTACTTC
CASSYSGESSYEQYF
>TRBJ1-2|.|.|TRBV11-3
TGTGCCAGCAGCTCTACAGACGGACTTGGGCGCTACACCTTC
CASSSTDGLGRYTF
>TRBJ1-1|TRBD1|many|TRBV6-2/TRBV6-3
TGTGCCAGCAGTTACGGGACAGGTTGGAGGAACACTGAAGCTTTCTTT
CASSYGTGWRNTEAFF